This T cell receptor beta chain was identified in a study of early T cells in non-severe SARS-CoV-2 infection. Turning to the study itself: Sequencing input comprised bulk RNA from unsorted whole blood; chain pairing was not available.

Individually, cDNA molecules had unique molecular identifiers attached to them. TCRdb reprocessed the 5' RACE reads via MiXCR and lists one record per CDR3 protein. The top ten clones hold over 5% of a sample with around 61,000 distinct CDR3 sequences, more than 9% of them seen once. This clonotype has only a few counts. Its antigen is still unknown. Germline V gene sequence: CDR1 SGHRS, CDR2 YFSETQ. This CDR3 spans 15 amino acids. The V segment lost 4 bases and the J segment 2 bases; nucleotides outside the gene matches: 6. Study-level points and caveats: Using VDJdb, the matching emphasized anti-spike CD8 responses while missing private and CD4 specificities.

Input material: whole blood. The chain couples TRBV5-1 to TRBJ2-7, with 10 bases fitting TRBD2. The source is an adult who was a healthcare worker with PCR-confirmed SARS-CoV-2 infection or an uninfected control (not recorded which). The DNA for the CDR3 is TGCGCCAGCAGCGCGGGACTAGCGATAACCTACGAGCAGTACTTC. This gives the protein CASSAGLAITYEQYF.